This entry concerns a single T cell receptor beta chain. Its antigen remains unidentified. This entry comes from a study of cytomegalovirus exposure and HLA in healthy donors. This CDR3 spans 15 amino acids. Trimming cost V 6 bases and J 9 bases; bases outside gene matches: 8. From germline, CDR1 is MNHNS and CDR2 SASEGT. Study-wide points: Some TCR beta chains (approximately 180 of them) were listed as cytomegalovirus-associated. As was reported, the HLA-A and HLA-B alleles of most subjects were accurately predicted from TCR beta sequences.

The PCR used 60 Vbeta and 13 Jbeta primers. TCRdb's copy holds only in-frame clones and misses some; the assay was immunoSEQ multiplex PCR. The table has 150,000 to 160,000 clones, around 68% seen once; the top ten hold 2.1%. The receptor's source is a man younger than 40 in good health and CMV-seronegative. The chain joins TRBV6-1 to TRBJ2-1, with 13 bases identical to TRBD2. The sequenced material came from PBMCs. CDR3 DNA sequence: TGTGCCAGCAGCTGGACTAGCGGGGGATTGGGTGAGCAGTTCTTC. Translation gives CASSWTSGGLGEQFF.